This TCR beta chain is from a study of cytomegalovirus exposure and HLA in healthy donors. It was the roughly 110-subject validation cohort, separate from the approximately 700-subject first cohort, to which the donors belonged. This CDR3 is 15 amino acids long. The ends were cut back, 4 bases at V and 2 bases at J, with 12 bases in the middle. Per the germline V gene, CDR1 is MNHNS and CDR2 is SASEGT. General study points: Reports described diagnosis of cytomegalovirus status by the classifier as highly specific and sensitive. Listed as cytomegalovirus-associated were 170 or so TCR beta chains. Most TCRs appeared rarely, but some public TCRs recurred in many donors.

Profiling relied on immunoSEQ multiplex PCR, and the TCRdb table lists in-frame clones only, not all of them. The sample consists of 200,000 or so clones, approximately 82% of them appearing once. As regards this clone: No antigen is known for it.

The chain joins TRBV6-1 to TRBJ1-5; D might be TRBD1 (6 bases). This receptor was taken from a woman between 25 and 40 years old in good health and CMV-seropositive. Sequenced material: PBMCs. The CDR3 here is CASSAGVRGNQPQHF. The CDR3 DNA sequence: TGTGCCAGCAGTGCAGGGGTTCGGGGCAATCAGCCCCAGCATTTT.